This T cell receptor (beta chain) came from a study of blood T cell repertoires in COVID-19. CDR1 is MGHRA, CDR2 YSYEKL, per germline. The V and J ends lost 0 bases and 8 bases respectively, with 10 bases between them. The CDR3 covers 14 residues. Repertoires were generated with immunoSEQ multiplex PCR, while TCRdb's copy carries only in-frame clones and drops some. The table records 200,000 to 250,000 clones, around 90% of them present only once. Followed over time, Seattle patients had been enrolled while infection was active. Sample: peripheral blood. J is TRBJ2-2 and V is TRBV4-1; a possible D gene is TRBD2 (5 bases). The TCR sequence derives from a man aged 60-69 years with COVID-19, enrolled during active disease. CDR3 in DNA: TGCGCCAGCAGCCAAGATCAAACGGGAGGGGAGCTGTTTTTT. Translated, it gives CASSQDQTGGELFF.